The clone carrying this T cell receptor beta chain was counted between two and nine times. The study recruited people aged about 18 to 89 years across 24 US areas. The data are from a study of blood T cell repertoires in COVID-19. Background on the study: Some COVID-19 samples were acute and others convalescent; all came from the United States, Italy and Spain.

V was clipped by 11 bases and J by 4 bases, with 21 bases between them. From germline, CDR1 is MDHEN and CDR2 SYDVKM. The CDR3 totals 15 residues. The table came from immunoSEQ multiplex PCR; TCRdb's copy has only in-frame clones and leaves some out. The sample has over 120,000 clones; about nine tenths are singletons. This chain connects TRBV28 to TRBJ1-5, with a tentative D call TRBD1 (6 bases). The material sequenced was PBMCs or T cells enriched from blood (not recorded which). This clonotype was obtained from a man aged 50 to 60 who had recovered from COVID-19. CDR3 sequence (DNA): TGTGCCGGAGCCCACCGAGGACAGCCAAATCAGCCCCAGCATTTT. This gives the protein CAGAHRGQPNQPQHF.